Below, 10 T cell receptor beta chains from the same sample are listed, as sequenced in a study of CD8+ T cells in alopecia areata. Reverse transcribed after extraction, RNA yielded cDNA as the sequencing template. Clones were sequenced by immunoSEQ multiplex PCR, and TCRdb holds only the in-frame ones, with some missing. The data contain 150,000 to 200,000 clones, roughly three fifths of them singletons. This sample's treatment: oral pan-JAK inhibitor, 5-10 mg twice daily. The sequencing used CD4+ T cells sorted from blood, collected around week 50, from a patient treated with tofacitinib. The source of these receptors is a human donor with alopecia areata.

This chain links TRBV9 with TRBJ2-6; D gene uncertain. Germline-derived CDR1 and CDR2 are SGDLS and YYNGEE. This CDR3 has 16 residues. Trimming left V 3 bases short and J 1 base short, with 11 bases between. As DNA, the CDR3 is TGTGCCAGCAGCGCAACCGTGGCATCTGGGGCCAACGTCCTGACTTTC. Translating gives CASSATVASGANVLTF.

J is TRBJ1-2 and V is TRBV15; TRBD1 matches 10 bases. The CDR3 is made up of 16 amino acids. CDR1 and CDR2 from the germline V gene are LNHNV and YYDKDF (reference sequence). J lost 8 bases, V lost 0 bases, and 9 bases had no gene match. The CDR3 loop reads CATSRDQTTGGGGYTF. DNA for the CDR3: TGTGCCACCAGCAGAGACCAAACGACAGGGGGCGGCGGCTACACCTTC.

The chain joins TRBV19 to TRBJ1-1; 7 nucleotides match TRBD1. The CDR3 has 13 residues. CDR1 and CDR2 (germline): LNHDA, SQIVND (reference sequence). J gave up 3 bases and V 6 bases, and 4 bases lay outside the gene matches. CDR3 DNA sequence: TGTGCCAGTAGGTCGGGACAGTACACTGAAGCTTTCTTT. It specifies CASRSGQYTEAFF.

This chain joins TRBV5-6 and TRBJ1-1; D remains unclear. The CDR3 has 14 residues. Germline V gene data show CDR1 as SGHDT and CDR2 as YYEEEE. Trimming pared 0 bases from V and 1 base from J, leaving 7 bases between. DNA of the CDR3: TGTGCCAGCAGCTTGGTTTTGGGGAACACTGAAGCTTTCTTT. It specifies CASSLVLGNTEAFF.

DNA for the CDR3: TGCAGCGTTGAATTCGGACGCTCCGGGGAGACCCAGTACTTC. Protein product: CSVEFGRSGETQYF. The V call is TRBV29-1, the J call TRBJ2-5, with no clear D. From germline, CDR1 is SQVTM and CDR2 ANQGSEA. The length of the CDR3 is 14 residues. Trimming cost V 2 bases and J 5 bases, with 15 bases left between them. The full variable domain, its missing parts supplied by reference TRBV29-1 and TRBJ2-5, is SAVISQKPSRDICQRGTSLTIQCQVDSQVTMMFWYRQQPGQSLTLIATANQGSEATYESGFVIDKFPISRPNLTFSTLTVSNMSPEDSSIYLCSVEFGRSGETQYFGPGTRLLVL.

CDR3: CASSQGTVGDTEAFF. CDR3 in DNA: TGTGCCAGCAGCCAAGGGACAGTGGGGGACACTGAAGCTTTCTTT. The chain combines TRBV4-2 with TRBJ1-1, with a possible D match to TRBD1 (6 bases). V gave up 1 base and J gave up 3 bases, with 12 bases separating them. Germline V CDR1 and CDR2: LGHNA, YNFKEQ. This CDR3 is built from 15 residues.

This clone has only one observation. The gene calls are TRBV29-1 and TRBJ1-5; D remains ambiguous. The CDR3 is 13 residues long. V was trimmed by 0 bases and J by 7 bases, leaving 10 bases between them. Germline CDR1 is SQVTM and CDR2 is ANQGSEA. This chain's CDR3 is CSVEDSLGQPQHF. The CDR3 nucleotides are TGCAGCGTTGAAGATTCTCTGGGGCAGCCCCAGCATTTT. The full variable domain, completed using reference TRBV29-1 and TRBJ1-5, is SAVISQKPSRDICQRGTSLTIQCQVDSQVTMMFWYRQQPGQSLTLIATANQGSEATYESGFVIDKFPISRPNLTFSTLTVSNMSPEDSSIYLCSVEDSLGQPQHFGDGTRLSIL.

The chain joins TRBV28 to TRBJ2-7; maybe TRBD2 (6 bases). CDR3 size: 14 residues. Trimming removed 8 bases from V and 3 bases from J, with 17 bases in between. Germline CDR1 is MDHEN and CDR2 is SYDVKM. The CDR3 bases are TGTGCCAGCGGTCCTGCCGTGGGGGGCTACGAGCAGTACTTC. Its translation: CASGPAVGGYEQYF.

The chain carries TRBV15 and TRBJ2-5; D not resolved. Trimming removed 1 base at V and 1 base at J, with 7 bases between. CDR1 is LNHNV, CDR2 YYDKDF, per germline (reference sequence). CDR3 length: 14 amino acids. The CDR3 DNA reads TGTGCCACCAGCAGAGTGGACGGCCAAGAGACCCAGTACTTC. This sequence encodes CATSRVDGQETQYF.

This clone has only a few counts. The chain couples TRBV6-6 to TRBJ2-2; a weak D match, TRBD1 (6 bases). V shed 2 bases and J shed 7 bases, with 14 bases lying between them. Germline CDR1 reads MNHNY; CDR2 reads SVGAGI (reference sequence). The CDR3 extends over 15 amino acids. CDR3 sequence reads: CASSYPVGAGGELFF. The CDR3 region has the DNA TGTGCCAGCAGTTACCCCGTGGGGGCGGGCGGGGAGCTGTTTTTT.